These 9 T cell receptor beta chains were sequenced from one sample in a study of identical twins. TCRdb re-called the 5' RACE reads with MiXCR, one entry per CDR3 protein. The table has around 1.7 million distinct CDR3 sequences, under 35% seen once; the top ten hold less than 0.35%. The material sequenced was cord blood. The receptors here all came from a newborn girl in good health.

The J gene is TRBJ1-2, the V gene TRBV29-1, with TRBD1 as a possible D gene (6 bases). The length of the CDR3 is 13 residues. From germline, CDR1 is SQVTM and CDR2 ANQGSEA. Trimming cost V 4 bases and J 0 bases, with 9 bases left between them. The CDR3 loop reads CSVGRGANYGYTF. The DNA for the CDR3 is TGCAGCGTTGGGAGGGGGGCTAACTATGGCTACACCTTC.

This rearrangement joins TRBV29-1 to TRBJ2-1; 9 bases match TRBD2. Germline lookup yields CDR1 SQVTM and CDR2 ANQGSEA. V shed 0 bases, J shed 2 bases, and the junction held 2 bases outside the gene matches. The CDR3 is 15 residues long. The CDR3 region is CSVEDRGRAYNEQFF. In DNA form, the CDR3 reads TGCAGCGTTGAAGATCGCGGGAGGGCCTACAATGAGCAGTTCTTC.

This clonotype was counted between two and nine times. The chain couples TRBV7-2 to TRBJ2-7, with a tentative D call TRBD2 (6 bases). The CDR3 extends over 15 amino acids. Germline values: CDR1 SGHTA, CDR2 FQGNSA. The ends were cut back, 6 bases at V and 7 bases at J, with 22 bases in the middle. CDR3 in DNA: TGTGCCAGCAGTTCAGAGGGACTTTGGATGAGTGAGCAGTACTTC. Encoded protein: CASSSEGLWMSEQYF.

This clonotype has at least ten counts. The V call is TRBV3-1, the J call TRBJ2-7; D is uncertain. This CDR3 is built from 14 residues. V was trimmed by 4 bases and J by 2 bases, leaving 12 bases between them. Germline-derived CDR1 and CDR2 are LGHDT and YNNKEL (reference sequence). CDR3 sequence: CASSRRPRTYEQYF. For the CDR3, the DNA is TGTGCCAGCAGCCGCAGACCGAGGACCTACGAGCAGTACTTC.

As concerns this clonotype: A much larger clone lies a single base off, so this may be a read error. V gene TRBV20-1 combines with J gene TRBJ2-7, with TRBD2 matching over 8 bases. V trimming: 5 bases; J trimming: 3 bases; junction bases outside the gene matches: 6. The CDR3 has 13 residues. Germline V gives CDR1 DFQATT, CDR2 SNEGSKA (reference sequence). The CDR3 DNA reads TGCAGTGCTTGGGCCGGGACTAGCTACGAGCAGTACTTC. Translation: CSAWAGTSYEQYF.

The chain carries TRBV20-1 and TRBJ2-3, with 10 bases lining up with TRBD2. CDR3 length equals 20 residues. Germline V gives CDR1 DFQATT, CDR2 SNEGSKA (reference sequence). Losses at the gene ends were 3 bases for V and 7 bases for J; bases not matched to a gene: 25. For the CDR3, the DNA is TGCAGTGCTAGTCTAGCGGGGGCCTCTTTGGGCATATCCTTTCGATATACGCAGTATTTT. Its translation is CSASLAGASLGISFRYTQYF.

V usage is TRBV11-2 and J usage is TRBJ2-5; 10 nucleotides align to TRBD2. Looked up from germline, CDR1 is SGHAT and CDR2 is FQNNGV. The CDR3 has 14 residues. Unmatched junction bases numbered 4, after V lost 4 bases and J lost 5 bases. The CDR3 DNA is TGTGCCAGCAGCTCGCTGGGACTAGCGGAGACCCAGTACTTC. It is translated as CASSSLGLAETQYF.

This clonotype has at least ten counts. The chain uses TRBV5-6 and TRBJ2-5, with 7 positions matching TRBD1. Germline-derived CDR1 and CDR2 are SGHDT and YYEEEE. The CDR3 is 18 residues long. Trimming removed 3 bases from V and 0 bases from J; junction bases left unmatched: 14. CDR3 in amino acids: CASSSYDRDPPYQETQYF. The CDR3 region has the DNA TGTGCCAGCAGCTCATACGACAGGGACCCTCCTTACCAAGAGACCCAGTACTTC.

This clonotype has just a few counts. CDR3 in amino acids: CASSQLRGALYNEQFF. The CDR3 bases are TGCGCCAGCAGCCAGTTGCGGGGGGCTCTATACAATGAGCAGTTCTTC. The V call is TRBV5-1, the J call TRBJ2-1; 8 bases match TRBD2. V lost 4 bases and J lost 4; bases outside the gene matches: 10. The CDR3 contains 16 residues. Germline values: CDR1 SGHRS, CDR2 YFSETQ.